This T cell receptor beta chain was captured in a study of cytomegalovirus exposure and HLA in healthy donors. Study-wide results and limits: Around 160 TCR beta chains were listed as cytomegalovirus-associated. Prior analysis indicated that the majority of TCR beta V segments exhibited productivity approximately 87% or approximately 30% of the time. With further analysis later on, most CMV-associated TCR beta chains appeared HLA-restricted.

With respect to this clone: The antigen remains unidentified.

Trimming left V 5 bases short and J 1 base short, with 11 bases between. The CDR3 sequence is 14 residues long. Per the germline V gene, CDR1 is KGHSH and CDR2 is LQKENI. The PCR ran on 60 Vbeta and 13 Jbeta primers. This table comes from immunoSEQ multiplex PCR, and its TCRdb copy is limited to in-frame clones, with some not included. Among around 110,000 clones, around three quarters were seen once, and the ten largest hold roughly 4.3%. The clonotype originates from a man aged 25 to 40 in good health and CMV-seropositive. The source material was PBMCs. The chain employs TRBV18 and TRBJ1-1, with D unclear. The CDR3 sequence: CASSWRVSNTEAFF. CDR3 nucleotide sequence: TGTGCCAGCTCATGGAGAGTTTCGAACACTGAAGCTTTCTTT.